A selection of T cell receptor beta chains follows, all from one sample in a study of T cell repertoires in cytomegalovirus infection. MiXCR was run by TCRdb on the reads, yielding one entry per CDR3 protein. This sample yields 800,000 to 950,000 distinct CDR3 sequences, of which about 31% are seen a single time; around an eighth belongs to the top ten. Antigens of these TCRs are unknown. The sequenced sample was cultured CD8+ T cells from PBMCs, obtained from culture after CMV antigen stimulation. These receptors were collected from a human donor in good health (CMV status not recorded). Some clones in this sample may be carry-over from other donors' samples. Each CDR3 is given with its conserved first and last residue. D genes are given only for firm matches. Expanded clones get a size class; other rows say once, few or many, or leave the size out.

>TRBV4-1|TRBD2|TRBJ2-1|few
CASSPTSALEQFF
TGCGCCAGCAGTCCCACTAGCGCGCTTGAGCAGTTCTTC
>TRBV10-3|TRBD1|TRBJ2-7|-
CAISGGQEGHEQYF
TGTGCCATCAGTGGGGGACAGGAGGGCCACGAGCAGTACTTC
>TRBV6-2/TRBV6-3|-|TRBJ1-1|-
CASSNRATDTEAFF
TGTGCCAGCAGTAACAGGGCTACGGACACTGAAGCTTTCTTT
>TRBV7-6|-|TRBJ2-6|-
CASRGAVRGSSGANVLTF
TGTGCCAGCAGGGGCGCTGTCCGGGGATCCTCTGGGGCCAACGTCCTGACTTTC
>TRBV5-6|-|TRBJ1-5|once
CASSLGYRQGQPQHF
TGTGCCAGCAGCTTGGGGTACCGGCAAGGTCAGCCCCAGCATTTT
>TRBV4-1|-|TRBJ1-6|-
CASSQGTVSPRSPLHF
TGTGCCAGCAGCCAAGGGACGGTCAGCCCCCGTTCACCCCTCCACTTT
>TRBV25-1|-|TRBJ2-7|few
CASRSRTAYYEQYF
TGTGCCAGCAGATCAAGGACAGCCTACTACGAGCAGTACTTC
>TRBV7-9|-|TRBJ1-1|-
CASSPPGGTTEAFF
TGTGCCAGCAGCCCCCCGGGGGGAACCACTGAAGCTTTCTTT
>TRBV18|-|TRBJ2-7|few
CASSPRYPYEQYF
TGTGCCAGCTCTCCTCGTTACCCCTACGAGCAGTACTTC
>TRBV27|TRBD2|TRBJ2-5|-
CASSPLSGEKGETQYF
TGTGCCAGCAGTCCGTTGAGCGGGGAAAAAGGGGAGACCCAGTACTTC
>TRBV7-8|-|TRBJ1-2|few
CASSPDLDGYGYTF
TGTGCCAGCAGCCCGGACCTTGATGGCTATGGCTACACCTTC
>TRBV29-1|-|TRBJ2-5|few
CSVEDRGQRGETQYF
TGCAGCGTTGAAGATCGAGGTCAGCGAGGGGAGACCCAGTACTTC
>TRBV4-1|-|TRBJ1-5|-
CASTQERGDQPQHF
TGCGCCAGCACCCAAGAAAGGGGGGATCAGCCCCAGCATTTT
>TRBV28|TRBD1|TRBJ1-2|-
CASSPNRGINYGYTF
TGTGCCAGCAGTCCCAACAGGGGGATTAACTATGGCTACACCTTC
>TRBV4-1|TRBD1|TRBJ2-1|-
CASRSGTAYNEQFF
TGCGCCAGCAGATCCGGGACAGCCTACAATGAGCAGTTCTTC
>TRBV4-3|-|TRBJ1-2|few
CASSQEILYGYTF
TGCGCCAGCAGCCAAGAAATACTATATGGCTACACCTTC
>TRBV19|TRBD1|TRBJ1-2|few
CASSTAGTGLYGYTF
TGTGCCAGTAGTACTGCCGGGACAGGCCTCTATGGCTACACCTTC
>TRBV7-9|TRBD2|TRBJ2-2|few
CASSRPGTSGGPSMGGELFF
TGTGCCAGCAGCCGACCGGGGACTAGCGGGGGGCCGTCCATGGGCGGGGAGCTGTTTTTT
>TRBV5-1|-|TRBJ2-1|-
CASSSDRGGPNEQFF
TGCGCCAGCAGCTCCGATAGGGGGGGCCCGAATGAGCAGTTCTTC
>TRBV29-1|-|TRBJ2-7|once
CSVPGPTVYEQYF
TGCAGCGTCCCCGGACCCACCGTTTACGAGCAGTACTTC